These T cell receptor beta chains were read from a single sample in a study of T-cell memory formation after mild COVID-19. A single record per CDR3 protein comes from TCRdb applying MiXCR to the 5' RACE reads. The sample yields approximately 580,000 distinct CDR3 sequences, roughly 21% seen once. Sequencing was performed on PBMCs or a T cell subset sorted from them (not recorded which). The receptors stem from an adult woman who had mild COVID-19 (a few samples of this study predate the infection). Cell type and time point are not known. Both conserved end residues are part of each CDR3. A D gene is named only where the DNA matches it firmly. Expanded clones are given a class, and other clones once, few, many or no size at all.

j_call,v_call,d_call,cdr3_length,clone_size,cdr3_nt,cdr3_aa
TRBJ2-3,TRBV5-1,TRBD2,16,.,TGCGCCAGCAGCAGGGGACTAGTCGGAAGCACAGATACGCAGTATTTT,CASSRGLVGSTDTQYF
TRBJ2-1,TRBV19,.,12,.,TGTGCCAGTACAGGTACCAACAATGAGCAGTTCTTC,CASTGTNNEQFF
TRBJ2-2,TRBV7-2,.,16,few,TGTGCCAGCAGCCCCGACAGGTTTAGTCGGACCGGGGAGCTGTTTTTT,CASSPDRFSRTGELFF
TRBJ1-4,TRBV4-2,.,13,.,TGTGCCAGCAGCCAAGTATATAATGAAAAACTGTTTTTT,CASSQVYNEKLFF
TRBJ1-1,TRBV10-3,.,14,few,TGTGCCATCAGTGAGGGGGGGAGGCAAGGTGAAGCTTTCTTT,CAISEGGRQGEAFF
TRBJ2-7,TRBV7-9,TRBD2,20,many,TGTGCCAGCAGCTTATCGGCGTTTGAAGGGCGGGAGCGATTCGGGTACGAGCAGTACTTC,CASSLSAFEGRERFGYEQYF
TRBJ2-1,TRBV27,TRBD2,14,.,TGTGCCAGCATGTTAGCGGGAGGGAGTAATGAGCAGTTCTTC,CASMLAGGSNEQFF
TRBJ2-7,TRBV30,TRBD2,18,few,TGTGCCTGGAAGGTACAGGGCCGGACTAGCGGGAGGGCCTACGAGCAGTACTTC,CAWKVQGRTSGRAYEQYF
TRBJ2-7,TRBV7-3,.,14,.,TGTGCCAGCTCGTCCGGGCCTCGAACGGGGGAGCAGTACTTC,CASSSGPRTGEQYF
TRBJ1-1,TRBV29-1,TRBD1,15,few,TGCAGCGTTAAATTGGAGGGGACAGTTAACACTGAAGCTTTCTTT,CSVKLEGTVNTEAFF